This T cell receptor beta chain stems from a study of blood T cell repertoires in COVID-19. Whole-study context: Some COVID-19 samples were acute and others convalescent; all came from the United States, Italy and Spain. T cells, B-cell-depleted T cells, or PBMCs provided the cDNA or gDNA that served as material.

This CDR3 spans 15 amino acids. Germline V gene data show CDR1 as SGHTA and CDR2 as FQGNSA. V was clipped by 5 bases and J by 3 bases; unmatched bases: 4. Authors' data handling: The authors estimated nucleated cell counts from reference gene primer amplification. TCRdb's copy holds only in-frame clones and misses some; the assay was immunoSEQ multiplex PCR. D and trimming come from the DNA, and the V and J calls and clone size come from that table. The data contain around 100,000 clones, almost 80% of them singletons. This TCR was sampled from a woman between 65 and 79 years old with acute or convalescent COVID-19. Sequenced input: peripheral blood. The chain couples TRBV7-2 to TRBJ2-3; 11 nucleotides agree with TRBD2. The CDR3 loop reads CASSMGLAETDTQYF. The CDR3, as DNA: TGTGCCAGCAGCATGGGACTAGCGGAAACAGATACGCAGTATTTT. The variable domain in full, with the rest retrieved from reference TRBV7-2 and TRBJ2-3, is GAGVSQSPSNKVTEKGKDVELRCDPISGHTALYWYRQSLGQGLEFLIYFQGNSAPDKSGLPSDRFSAERTGGSVSTLTIQRTQQEDSAVYLCASSMGLAETDTQYFGPGTRLTVL.